This TCR beta chain was found in a study of early T cells in non-severe SARS-CoV-2 infection. TCRdb processed the 5' RACE reads anew with MiXCR; each CDR3 protein has one entry. Of roughly 38,000 distinct CDR3 sequences in the sample, 5.5% to 7% were seen once. Trimming left V 5 bases short and J 7 bases short, with 9 bases between. From germline, CDR1 is SGHNT and CDR2 YYREEE (reference sequence). The CDR3 contains 12 residues. The table lists this clonotype with many counts. This sample comprised whole blood, obtained at baseline. The TCR was taken from an adult who was a healthcare worker with PCR-confirmed SARS-CoV-2 infection or an uninfected control (not recorded which). V usage is TRBV5-4 and J usage is TRBJ2-2; D ambiguous. CDR3 nucleotides: TGTGCCAGCAGAACTCCGGGCGGGGAGCTGTTTTTT. Its protein is CASRTPGGELFF.